The rows below give T cell receptor beta chains drawn from one sample of a study of shared clonotypes between healthy human individuals. Produced via immunoSEQ multiplex PCR; TCRdb's table is partial and in-frame only. Found here are approximately 500,000 clones, roughly 80% of them singletons; the top ten hold about 13%. Material for sequencing was PBMCs. All receptors come from a woman aged 40 to 50 in good health. Some clones in this sample may be carry-over from other donors' samples. Both conserved end residues are part of each CDR3. Fields, in order: D gene, clone size, V gene, J gene, CDR3 DNA, CDR3 protein. The D gene is left open where the match is weak. Clone size is not always given. Where it is, it says once, few, many or a class for expanded clones.

>TRBD1|once|TRBV14|TRBJ2-7
TGTGCCAGGATCCAGGGACAGGGGCTAGGCGAGCAGTACTTC
CARIQGQGLGEQYF
>NA|NA|TRBV19|TRBJ1-3
TGTGCCAGTAGTATACGTCCCAGCTCTGGAAACACCATATATTTT
CASSIRPSSGNTIYF
>NA|NA|TRBV29-1|TRBJ2-7
TGCAGCGTTGGCGGGGGCAACTCCTACGAGCAGTACTTC
CSVGGGNSYEQYF
>NA|NA|TRBV11-2|TRBJ1-1
TGTGCCAGCAGCTTAGACAGGGACACTGAAGCTTTCTTT
CASSLDRDTEAFF
>TRBD1|NA|TRBV7-9|TRBJ2-5
TGTGCCAGCAGCCCCGGACAGGGGAAAGAGACCCAGTACTTC
CASSPGQGKETQYF
>NA|NA|TRBV18|TRBJ2-7
TGTGCCAGCTCACCCCTCTCCTACGAGCAGTACTTC
CASSPLSYEQYF
>TRBD2|NA|TRBV5-1|TRBJ2-3
TGCGCCAGCAACATAGCGGGAGTGGGAACAGATACGCAGTATTTT
CASNIAGVGTDTQYF
>NA|NA|TRBV7-2|TRBJ1-4
TGTGCCAGCAGCTTGGACGGGCCTGCAACTAATGAAAAACTGTTTTTT
CASSLDGPATNEKLFF
>NA|many|TRBV6-5|TRBJ2-3
TGTGCCAGCAGTTATAACGCGCAAACAGATACGCAGTATTTT
CASSYNAQTDTQYF
>TRBD1|NA|TRBV7-9|TRBJ2-7
TGTGCCAGCAGTTTTGGGACAGGTCTTGCCTACGAGCAGTACTTC
CASSFGTGLAYEQYF
>TRBD1|NA|TRBV28|TRBJ1-1
TGTGCCAGCAGTTCAATACCGGGACAGAAGAACACTGAAGCTTTCTTT
CASSSIPGQKNTEAFF
>NA|NA|TRBV2|TRBJ2-2
TGTGCCAGCAGTGCAGTGAACACCGGGGAGCTGTTTTTT
CASSAVNTGELFF
>NA|NA|TRBV27|TRBJ2-1
TGTGCCAGCAGTTCGTGGCAGGGGTCCTACAATGAGCAGTTCTTC
CASSSWQGSYNEQFF
>NA|NA|TRBV7-2|TRBJ2-1
TGTGCCAGCAGCTCAGCACCGAGGCCTCCCTCGTACAATGAGCAGTTCTTC
CASSSAPRPPSYNEQFF
>TRBD1|NA|TRBV30|TRBJ2-6
TGTGCCTGGAGTGTAACAGGGGCCGGGGCCAACGTCCTGACTTTC
CAWSVTGAGANVLTF
>NA|NA|TRBV9|TRBJ2-7
TGTGCCAGCAGCCCTGGACGGATCCTCGGCGAGCAGTACTTC
CASSPGRILGEQYF
>TRBD2|once|TRBV5-6|TRBJ2-3
TGTGCCAGCAGCCAGAGGACTAGCGGAGATACGCAGTATTTT
CASSQRTSGDTQYF
>NA|NA|TRBV6-1|TRBJ1-2
TGTGCCAGCAGTGAACTAGTCTTAGCGGTCTATGGCTACACCTTC
CASSELVLAVYGYTF
>TRBD2|NA|TRBV6-4|TRBJ2-1
TGTGCCAGCAGTGAACGGGAGGGCGGCAATGAGCAGTTCTTC
CASSEREGGNEQFF
>NA|once|TRBV7-4|TRBJ1-5
TGTGCCAGCAGCGAAGCGGGGGGTCAGCCCCAGCATTTC
CASSEAGGQPQHF
>NA|many|TRBV6-1|TRBJ2-3
TGTGCCAGCAACAGCCTATTCACAGATACGCAGTATTTT
CASNSLFTDTQYF
>TRBD1|NA|TRBV27|TRBJ2-7
TGTGCCAGCAGTTCAGGACAGGGGACCTACGAGCAGTACTTC
CASSSGQGTYEQYF
>NA|NA|TRBV7-3|TRBJ1-1
TGTGCCAGCAGCTTTCGGGCTAACACTGAAGCTTTCTTT
CASSFRANTEAFF
>TRBD1|NA|TRBV5-4|TRBJ1-2
TGTGCCAGCAGCGGGACAGGGAGGTGGGGTGGCTACACCTTC
CASSGTGRWGGYTF
>NA|NA|TRBV6-6|TRBJ1-5
TGTGCCAGCACCTATGATGGCGGGAATCAGCCCCAGCATTTT
CASTYDGGNQPQHF
>TRBD1|NA|TRBV28|TRBJ1-5
TGTGCCGGGTCCTCAGGGGGCGGTCAGCCCCAGCATTTT
CAGSSGGGQPQHF
>NA|few|TRBV7-9|TRBJ1-1
TGTGCCAGCAGCTTACCTACCTTTCGCTCCTTAAACACTGAAGCTTTCTTT
CASSLPTFRSLNTEAFF
>NA|NA|TRBV28|TRBJ2-7
TGTGCCAGCACTCTAACCTACGAGCAGTACTTC
CASTLTYEQYF
>NA|NA|TRBV7-8|TRBJ2-3
TGTGCCAGCAGCTTAGGTGGTAGCGGACTGTTCACAGATACGCAGTATTTT
CASSLGGSGLFTDTQYF
>TRBD1|NA|TRBV27|TRBJ2-1
TGTGCCAGCACCCCGGGAAGGGGGCCCTACAATGAGCAGTTCTTC
CASTPGRGPYNEQFF
>NA|few|TRBV27|TRBJ2-7
TGTGCCAGCAGTCAAAGGGTATCAGGACAAGGAGGCGAGCAGTACTTC
CASSQRVSGQGGEQYF
>TRBD2|NA|TRBV10-3|TRBJ2-1
TGTGCCATCAGCTGGACTAGCGGGAGTGTCCAGGACAATGAGCAGTTCTTC
CAISWTSGSVQDNEQFF
>TRBD2|NA|TRBV11-2|TRBJ2-1
TGTGCCAGCAGCTCGCGACTAGCGCTAAGCTCCTACAATGAGCAGTTCTTC
CASSSRLALSSYNEQFF
>TRBD1|NA|TRBV18|TRBJ2-1
TGTGCCAGCTCACCACGGGCTTCGGGGACAGGGGATCACAATGAGCAGTTCTTC
CASSPRASGTGDHNEQFF
>NA|NA|TRBV28|TRBJ2-7
TGTGCCAGCAGTGCCGCTAGCGCTATCTCCTACGAGCAGTACTTC
CASSAASAISYEQYF
>NA|NA|TRBV7-9|TRBJ1-1
TGTGCCAGCAGCTTAGGCGGCAGAAACACTGAAGCTTTCTTT
CASSLGGRNTEAFF
>TRBD1|once|TRBV9|TRBJ2-5
TGTGCCAGCAGCGTAGGACAGGGTCTTGGGATCCAGTACTTC
CASSVGQGLGIQYF